A selection of T cell receptor beta chains follows, all from one sample in a study of beta chain features in type 1 diabetes. This table comes from immunoSEQ multiplex PCR, and its TCRdb copy is limited to in-frame clones, with some not included. This sample has around 500,000 clones; about an eighth occur once, and the top ten carry 0.045% to 0.05%. Sequencing was carried out using naive CD4+ T cells from blood. The source is a woman in her late teens or twenties in good health. Both conserved end residues are part of each CDR3.

length	V	J	CDR3
15	TRBV2	TRBJ2-2	CASSRDRGNTGELFF
16	TRBV7-2	TRBJ2-2	CASSPPSGRVSGELFF
13	TRBV19	TRBJ1-2	CASSIGSAYGCTF
16	TRBV7-2	TRBJ2-7	CASSLDGGRFSYEQYF
16	TRBV4-1	TRBJ2-3	CASRRTVGWSTDTQYF
17	TRBV4-2	TRBJ2-1	CASSQDDPGAIYNEQFF
15	TRBV29-1	TRBJ2-1	CSCREGTGSYNEQFF
17	TRBV4-2	TRBJ2-5	CASSQDGTSLLQETQYF
15	TRBV7-9	TRBJ2-7	CASSLPGTGGYEQYF
16	TRBV19	TRBJ1-5	CAKPGGQFFSNQPQHF
15	TRBV5-1	TRBJ1-1	CASSLPVLGNTEAFF
12	TRBV5-6	TRBJ1-4	CASSLRVGVLFF
16	TRBV19	TRBJ2-3	CASSIGLAGATDTQYF
13	TRBV13	TRBJ2-1	CASSRTAFNEQFF
12	TRBV2	TRBJ2-1	CASSAWGLEQFF
15	TRBV4-1	TRBJ2-3	CASSPLAGGPDTQYF
14	TRBV29-1	TRBJ1-3	CSVGDGISGNTIYF
13	TRBV25-1	TRBJ2-3	CASKTGGTDTQYF
12	TRBV25-1	TRBJ1-4	CASKQDHEKLFF
14	TRBV5-1	TRBJ2-5	CASSLVAGMETQYF
15	TRBV30	TRBJ2-5	CAWSVGAGPGETQYF
15	TRBV19	TRBJ2-6	CASSRTASGANVLTF
15	TRBV6-5	TRBJ2-2	CASSRFFSRAGELFF
14	TRBV19	TRBJ2-3	CASSTPGVTDTQYF
16	TRBV7-2	TRBJ2-1	CASSLAGTPSYNEQFF
13	TRBV10-3	TRBJ2-3	CAIRRASGDTQYF
15	TRBV29-1	TRBJ1-4	CSAQGQPATNEKLFF
15	TRBV7-2	TRBJ2-2	CASREPGTKTGELFF
15	TRBV5-1	TRBJ2-3	CASSLGDRVTDTQYF
14	TRBV5-4	TRBJ2-3	CASSLAGWADTQYF
14	TRBV27	TRBJ1-5	CASSPTGGDQPQHF
15	TRBV15	TRBJ1-2	CATSSAPMWSYGYTF
16	TRBV25-1	TRBJ2-1	CASSERQLNSYNEQFF
16	TRBV28	TRBJ2-3	CASSSVERGPTDTQYF
14	TRBV7-2	TRBJ2-7	CASSRDSLRHEQYF
13	TRBV7-2	TRBJ2-3	CASSLLYTDTQYF
13	TRBV5-4	TRBJ1-4	CASSLPGVEKLFF